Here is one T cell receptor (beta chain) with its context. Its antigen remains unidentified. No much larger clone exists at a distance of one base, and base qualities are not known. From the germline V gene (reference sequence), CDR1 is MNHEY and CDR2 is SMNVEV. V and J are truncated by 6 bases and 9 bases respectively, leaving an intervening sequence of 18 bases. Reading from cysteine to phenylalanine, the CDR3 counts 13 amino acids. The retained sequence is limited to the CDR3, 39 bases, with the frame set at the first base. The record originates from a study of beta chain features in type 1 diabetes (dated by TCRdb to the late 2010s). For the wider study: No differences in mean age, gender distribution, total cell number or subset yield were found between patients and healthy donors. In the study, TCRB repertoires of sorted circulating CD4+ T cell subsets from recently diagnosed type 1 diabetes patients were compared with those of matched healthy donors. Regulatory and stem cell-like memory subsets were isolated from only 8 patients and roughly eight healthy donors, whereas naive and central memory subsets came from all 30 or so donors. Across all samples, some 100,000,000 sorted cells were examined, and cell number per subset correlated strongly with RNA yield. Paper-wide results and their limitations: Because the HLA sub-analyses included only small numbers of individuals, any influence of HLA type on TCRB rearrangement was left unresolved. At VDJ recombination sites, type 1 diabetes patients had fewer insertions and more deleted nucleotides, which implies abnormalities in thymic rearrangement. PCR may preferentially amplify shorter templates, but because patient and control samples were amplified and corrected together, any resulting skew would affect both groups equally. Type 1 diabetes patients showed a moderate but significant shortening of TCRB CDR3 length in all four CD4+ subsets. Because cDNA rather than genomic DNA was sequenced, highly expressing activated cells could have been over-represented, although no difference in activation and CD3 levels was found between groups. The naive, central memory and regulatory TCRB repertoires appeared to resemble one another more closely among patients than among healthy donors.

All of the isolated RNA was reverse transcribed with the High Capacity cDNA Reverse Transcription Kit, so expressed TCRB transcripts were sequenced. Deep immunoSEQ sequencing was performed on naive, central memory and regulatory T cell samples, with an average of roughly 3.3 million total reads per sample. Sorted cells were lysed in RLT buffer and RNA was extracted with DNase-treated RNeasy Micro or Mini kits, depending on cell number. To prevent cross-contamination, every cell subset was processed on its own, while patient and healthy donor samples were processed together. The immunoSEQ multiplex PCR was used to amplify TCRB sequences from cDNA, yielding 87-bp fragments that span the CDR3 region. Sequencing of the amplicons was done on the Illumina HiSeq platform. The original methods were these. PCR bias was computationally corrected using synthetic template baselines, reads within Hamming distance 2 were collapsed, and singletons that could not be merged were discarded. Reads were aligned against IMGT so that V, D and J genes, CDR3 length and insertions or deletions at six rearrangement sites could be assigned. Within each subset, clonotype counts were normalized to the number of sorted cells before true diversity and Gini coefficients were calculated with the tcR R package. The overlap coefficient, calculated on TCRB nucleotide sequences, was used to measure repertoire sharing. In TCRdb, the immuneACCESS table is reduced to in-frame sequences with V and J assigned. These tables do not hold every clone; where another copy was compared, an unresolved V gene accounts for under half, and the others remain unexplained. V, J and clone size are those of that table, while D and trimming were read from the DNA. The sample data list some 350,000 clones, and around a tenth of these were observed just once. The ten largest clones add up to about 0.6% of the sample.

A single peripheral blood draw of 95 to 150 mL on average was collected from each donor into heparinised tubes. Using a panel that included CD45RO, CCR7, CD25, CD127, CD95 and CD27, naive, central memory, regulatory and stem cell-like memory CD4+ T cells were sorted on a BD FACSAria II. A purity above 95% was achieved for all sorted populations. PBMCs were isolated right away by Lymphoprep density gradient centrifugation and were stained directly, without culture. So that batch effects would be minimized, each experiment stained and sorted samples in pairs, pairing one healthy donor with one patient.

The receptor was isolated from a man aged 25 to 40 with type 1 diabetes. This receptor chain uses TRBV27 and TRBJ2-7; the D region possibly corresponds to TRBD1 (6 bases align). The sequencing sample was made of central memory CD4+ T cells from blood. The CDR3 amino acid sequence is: CASSPLGAGAQYF. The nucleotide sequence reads TGTGCCAGCAGCCCCCTGGGGGCCGGGGCGCAGTACTTC.